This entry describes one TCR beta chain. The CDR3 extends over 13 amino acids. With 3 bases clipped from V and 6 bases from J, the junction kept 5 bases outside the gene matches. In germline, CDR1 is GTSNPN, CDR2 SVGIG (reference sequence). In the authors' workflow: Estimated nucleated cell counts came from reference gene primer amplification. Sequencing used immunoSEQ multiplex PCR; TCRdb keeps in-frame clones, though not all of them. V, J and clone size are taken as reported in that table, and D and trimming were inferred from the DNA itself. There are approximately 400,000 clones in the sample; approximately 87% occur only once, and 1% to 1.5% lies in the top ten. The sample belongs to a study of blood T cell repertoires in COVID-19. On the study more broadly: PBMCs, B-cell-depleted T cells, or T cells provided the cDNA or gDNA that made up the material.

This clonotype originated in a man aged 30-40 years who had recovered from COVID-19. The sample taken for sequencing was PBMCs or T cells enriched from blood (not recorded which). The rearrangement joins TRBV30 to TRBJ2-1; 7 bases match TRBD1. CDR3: CAWRRTGVNEQFF. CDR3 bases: TGTGCCTGGAGACGAACAGGGGTCAATGAGCAGTTCTTC.